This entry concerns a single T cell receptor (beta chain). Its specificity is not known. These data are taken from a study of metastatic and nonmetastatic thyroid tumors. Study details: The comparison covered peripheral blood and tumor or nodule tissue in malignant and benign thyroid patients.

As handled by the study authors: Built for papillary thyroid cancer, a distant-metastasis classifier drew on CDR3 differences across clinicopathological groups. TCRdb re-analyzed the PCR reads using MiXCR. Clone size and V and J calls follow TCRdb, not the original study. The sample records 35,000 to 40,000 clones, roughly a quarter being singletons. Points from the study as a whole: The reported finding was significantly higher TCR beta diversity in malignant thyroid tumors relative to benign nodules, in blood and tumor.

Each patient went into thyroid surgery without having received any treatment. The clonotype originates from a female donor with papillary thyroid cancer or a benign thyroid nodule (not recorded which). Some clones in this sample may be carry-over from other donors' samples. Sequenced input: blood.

The DNA of the CDR3 is TGTGCCAGCAGCCCCACCTCCTGGGAGACCCAGTACTTC. Residues: CASSPTSWETQYF. The V and J genes are TRBV14 and TRBJ2-5, with D unclear. Trimming took off 4 bases at V and 5 bases at J, with 11 bases between the two ends. This CDR3 spans 13 amino acids. Germline V gene sequence: CDR1 SGHDN, CDR2 FVKESK.